What follows are 22 T cell receptor beta chains derived from one specimen sequenced in a study of beta chain features in type 1 diabetes. Of the isolated RNA, all was reverse transcribed, and so the sequenced material was expressed TCRB transcripts. Assay: immunoSEQ multiplex PCR; the TCRdb copy retains only in-frame clones and omits some. Of around 200,000 clones in the sample, 10% to 15% were seen once. The sequenced sample consisted of central memory CD4+ T cells from blood. The receptors stem from a woman in her late teens or twenties in good health.

This clone was found a few times. V gene TRBV29-1 combines with J gene TRBJ1-6, with D tentatively TRBD1 (5 bases). CDR3 length: 13 residues. Germline V CDR1 and CDR2: SQVTM, ANQGSEA. Trimming removed 6 bases at V and 10 bases at J, with 16 bases between. The CDR3 spells CSVLDGPGSPLHF. The CDR3 DNA reads as TGCAGCGTCTTGGACGGGCCAGGGTCACCCCTCCACTTT.

This clone was seen a handful of times. The rearrangement joins TRBV6-5 to TRBJ1-3; no clear D gene. CDR1 is MNHEY and CDR2 is SVGAGI in the germline V gene. The CDR3 spans 14 residues. Trimming shortened V by 6 bases and J by 2 bases, and 11 bases separated the two germline ends. The CDR3 DNA reads TGTGCCAGCAGGAGAACGGAGACTGGAAACACCATATATTTT. Protein product: CASRRTETGNTIYF.

The table lists this clone with a few counts. The chain links TRBV18 to TRBJ2-2; D uncertain. Germline CDR1 is KGHSH and CDR2 is LQKENI. Trimming stripped 2 bases from V and 5 bases from J, with 9 bases between. The CDR3 is made up of 14 amino acids. This CDR3 is CASSPEVGTGELFF. The CDR3 DNA reads as TGTGCCAGCTCACCAGAGGTTGGGACCGGGGAGCTGTTTTTT.

The chain has TRBV7-8 and TRBJ2-1; no reliable D call. Germline values: CDR1 SGHVS, CDR2 FQNEAQ. The V and J ends lost 0 bases and 3 bases respectively, with 12 bases between them. The CDR3 loop spans 16 amino acids. As DNA, the CDR3 is TGTGCCAGCAGCTTAGCACGGTCTAGAGTCTACAATGAGCAGTTCTTC. The encoded protein is CASSLARSRVYNEQFF.

The sample holds a few counts of this clone. The chain is built from TRBV7-2 and TRBJ1-2, with D tentatively TRBD1 (5 bases). This CDR3 is built from 17 residues. With 1 base removed from V and 6 bases from J, the gap between germline ends came to 21 bases. The V gene's germline CDR1 is SGHTA and CDR2 FQGNSA. The CDR3, as DNA: TGTGCCAGCAGCTTAGGGGACCTTGGAGGGGAATTAAATGGCTACACCTTC. Amino acids: CASSLGDLGGELNGYTF.

The rearrangement links TRBV14 to TRBJ1-1; 8 bases map to TRBD1. The junction had 13 bases not matched to a gene; V was cut back by 5 bases and J by 11 bases. This CDR3 is 14 amino acids long. CDR1 SGHDN and CDR2 FVKESK come from the germline V gene. DNA for the CDR3: TGTGCCAGCAGCGAACAGGGGGGCCTGACCGATGCTTTCTTT. Protein: CASSEQGGLTDAFF. The complete variable domain, with remaining parts taken from reference TRBV14 and TRBJ1-1, reads EAGVTQFPSHSVIEKGQTVTLRCDPISGHDNLYWYRRVMGKEIKFLLHFVKESKQDESGMPNNRFLAERTGGTYSTLKVQPAELEDSGVYFCASSEQGGLTDAFFGQGTRLTVV.

This clone occurred a few times. The same CDR3 also results from other DNA sequences found in this sample. The J gene is TRBJ1-5, the V gene TRBV4-3; D is unclear. The V end was cut by 0 bases, the J end by 7 bases, with 7 bases between. The CDR3 is 13 amino acids. The germline gives CDR1 LGHNA, CDR2 YSLEER. The CDR3 region has the DNA TGCGCCAGCAGCCAAGATTCGCGGCAGCCCCAGCATTTT. Encoded protein: CASSQDSRQPQHF.

This clone was recorded a few times. The chain employs TRBV6-6 and TRBJ2-3; 7 bases are a match to TRBD2. The trim removed 0 bases at V and 2 bases at J, leaving 5 bases unmatched. Germline CDR1 is MNHNY and CDR2 is SVGAGI (reference sequence). This CDR3 has 16 amino acids. The CDR3 nucleotides are TGTGCCAGCAGTTACTCCGGCGGGAGAGTCACAGATACGCAGTATTTT. This codes for CASSYSGGRVTDTQYF.

This clone was counted many times. This chain connects TRBV19 to TRBJ2-1; TRBD1 agrees at 8 bases. This CDR3 is 15 amino acids long. Germline lookup yields CDR1 LNHDA and CDR2 SQIVND (reference sequence). After removal of 5 bases from V and 5 bases from J, the junction contained 8 bases not matched to a gene. CDR3 nucleotide sequence: TGTGCCAGTAGTCCCCGACAGGGGAATAACAATGAGCAGTTCTTC. Protein sequence: CASSPRQGNNNEQFF.

This clone was observed a handful of times. This sequence joins TRBV7-8 and TRBJ1-1, with 7 bases fitting TRBD1. The CDR3 spans 12 residues. Germline V lookup: CDR1 SGHVS, CDR2 FQNEAQ. The J segment lost 6 bases and the V segment lost 5 bases, leaving 3 bases of the junction unmatched. CDR3 amino acids: CASSTGVAEAFF. CDR3 coding DNA: TGTGCCAGCAGCACAGGGGTCGCTGAAGCTTTCTTT.

This clone occurred a few times. The chain joins TRBV28 to TRBJ2-1, with 8 bases lining up with TRBD1. The CDR3 has 16 amino acids. CDR1 MDHEN and CDR2 SYDVKM come from the germline V gene. J was trimmed by 0 bases and V by 3 bases; bases with no gene match: 4. Written as DNA, the CDR3 is TGTGCCAGCAGTTTCGCCGGGACAGGCTCCTACAATGAGCAGTTCTTC. It encodes CASSFAGTGSYNEQFF.

This chain links TRBV28 with TRBJ2-7; TRBD1 matches at 8 bases. Germline CDR1 is MDHEN and CDR2 is SYDVKM. With V trimmed by 4 bases and J by 2 bases, 4 bases remained unmatched. The CDR3 spans 14 residues. The CDR3 DNA sequence: TGTGCCAGCAGTTACCGACAGGGGCCCTACGAGCAGTACTTC. It is translated as CASSYRQGPYEQYF.

The V gene is TRBV5-4, the J gene TRBJ2-2; 13 nucleotides match TRBD2. The V and J ends lost 3 bases and 3 bases, in that order; junction bases with no gene match: 5. Germline CDR1 is SGHNT and CDR2 is YYREEE (reference sequence). This CDR3 is built from 17 residues. CDR3 residues: CASSSLLAGGHTGELFF. The CDR3 DNA sequence: TGTGCCAGCAGCTCTTTACTAGCGGGAGGGCACACCGGGGAGCTGTTTTTT.

The sample holds a few counts of this clone. The V and J genes are TRBV28 and TRBJ2-7; D gene unclear. The CDR3 contains 12 residues. V lost 7 bases and J lost 2, with 9 bases in between. The V gene's germline CDR1 is MDHEN and CDR2 SYDVKM. This chain's CDR3 is CASTSEPYEQYF. CDR3 nucleotide sequence: TGTGCCAGCACCAGTGAACCCTACGAGCAGTACTTC.

A few counts support this clone. CDR3 sequence: CASSPSWGLTDTQYF. CDR3 DNA: TGTGCCAGCAGCCCAAGTTGGGGACTTACAGATACGCAGTATTTT. This chain uses TRBV2 with TRBJ2-3; TRBD2 is a possible D gene (6 bases). This CDR3 is 15 amino acids long. Germline assignment: CDR1 SNHLY and CDR2 FYNNEI. V was cut by 6 bases and J by 3 bases, with 16 bases left in between. The whole variable domain, filled in from reference TRBV2 and TRBJ2-3, reads EPEVTQTPSHQVTQMGQEVILRCVPISNHLYFYWYRQILGQKVEFLVSFYNNEISEKSEIFDDQFSVERPDGSNFTLKIRSTKLEDSAMYFCASSPSWGLTDTQYFGPGTRLTVL.

This clone was counted a few times. The chain carries TRBV19 and TRBJ1-2; a possible D gene is TRBD1 (6 bases). CDR3 length: 12 residues. Germline CDR1 is LNHDA and CDR2 is SQIVND (reference sequence). Trimming left V 6 bases short and J 8 bases short, with 13 bases between. In DNA form, the CDR3 reads TGTGCCAGTAGCGTACAGGGACGGGGCTACACCTTC. It yields the protein CASSVQGRGYTF.

This chain uses TRBV7-2 with TRBJ1-5; possibly TRBD1 for D (6 bases). CDR1 and CDR2 (germline): SGHTA, FQGNSA. The CDR3 covers 16 residues. Trimming left V 2 bases short and J 3 bases short, with 14 bases between. The CDR3 nucleotides read TGTGCCAGCAGCTTAAATCAGGGGACTAACAATCAGCCCCAGCATTTT. This codes for CASSLNQGTNNQPQHF.

The rearrangement uses TRBV7-2 and TRBJ1-2; D may be TRBD1 (5 bases). The germline V gene has CDR1 SGHTA and CDR2 FQGNSA. Trimming took 4 bases from V and 0 from J, leaving 6 bases between them. The CDR3 loop spans 13 amino acids. The CDR3 sequence: CASSWTTNYGYTF. The CDR3 nucleotides read TGTGCCAGCAGCTGGACAACTAACTATGGCTACACCTTC.

V gene TRBV27 combines with J gene TRBJ2-1; D is unresolved. Trimming took off 2 bases at V and 3 bases at J, with 8 bases between the two ends. There are 14 residues in the CDR3. Germline loops: CDR1 MNHEY, CDR2 SMNVEV (reference sequence). CDR3 in DNA: TGTGCCAGCAGTTTAGCCACGGTCTACAATGAGCAGTTCTTC. Translating gives CASSLATVYNEQFF.

This clone was seen a few times. Additional DNA sequences in this sample encode the identical CDR3. The chain uses TRBV5-1 and TRBJ2-7, with D maybe TRBD2 (6 bases). V was shortened by 0 bases and J by 0 bases, with 7 bases between the two germline ends. Germline CDR1 reads SGHRS; CDR2 reads YFSETQ. The CDR3 spans 14 residues. The CDR3 here is CASSLGDSSYEQYF. CDR3 in DNA: TGCGCCAGCAGCTTGGGGGACTCCTCCTACGAGCAGTACTTC. Looking up the rest from reference TRBV5-1 and TRBJ2-7 gives the full variable domain: KAGVTQTPRYLIKTRGQQVTLSCSPISGHRSVSWYQQTPGQGLQFLFEYFSETQRNKGNFPGRFSGRQFSNSRSEMNVSTLELGDSALYLCASSLGDSSYEQYFGPGTRLTVT.

This clone turned up a few times. The rearrangement joins TRBV27 to TRBJ2-1; 9 bases agree with TRBD2. The germline V gene encodes CDR1 MNHEY and CDR2 SMNVEV (reference sequence). J gave up 2 bases and V 5 bases, and 1 base lay outside the gene matches. This CDR3 region has 14 residues. The CDR3 reads CASSLAGTYNEQFF. CDR3 bases: TGTGCCAGCAGTCTAGCGGGGACCTACAATGAGCAGTTCTTC.

This clone came up a few times. A read error may produce the germline difference seen at one junction end. The CDR3 DNA reads as TGTGCTAGCAGCTTGGGGGGGCGAGAGACCCAGTACTTC. It translates to CASSLGGRETQYF. This chain links TRBV7-7 with TRBJ2-5, with a weak D call TRBD2 (7 bases). Per germline, CDR1 SSHAT and CDR2 FNYEAQ (reference sequence). This CDR3 comprises 13 residues. The full variable domain, its missing parts supplied by reference TRBV7-7 and TRBJ2-5, is GAGVSQSPRYKVTKRGQDVTLRCDPISSHATLYWYQQALGQGPEFLTYFNYEAQPDKSGLPSDRFSAERPEGSISTLTIQRTEQRDSAMYRCASSLGGRETQYFGPGTRLLVL.